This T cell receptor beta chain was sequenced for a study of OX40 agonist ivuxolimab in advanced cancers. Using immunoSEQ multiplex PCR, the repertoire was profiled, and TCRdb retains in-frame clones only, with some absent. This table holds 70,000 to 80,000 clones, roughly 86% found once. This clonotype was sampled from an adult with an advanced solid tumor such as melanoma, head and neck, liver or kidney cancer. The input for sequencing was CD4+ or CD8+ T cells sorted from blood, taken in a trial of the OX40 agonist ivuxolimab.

The CDR3 nucleotides are TGTGCCAGTAGTATAGGTGGCACAGATACGCAGTATTTT. Amino acid sequence: CASSIGGTDTQYF. This chain connects TRBV19 to TRBJ2-3, with unresolved D. Trimming took off 1 base at V and 1 base at J, with 3 bases between the two ends. There are 13 residues in the CDR3. Germline V CDR1 and CDR2: LNHDA, SQIVND (reference sequence).